One TCR beta chain is described in this entry. The antigen is not known. The PCR employed 60 Vbeta primers together with 13 Jbeta primers. Here immunoSEQ multiplex PCR was the method, and the copy in TCRdb shows in-frame clones only, minus some. This sample has some 270,000 clones, with 75% to 85% found just once. The CDR3 totals 17 residues. With V trimmed by 5 bases and J by 2 bases, 10 bases remained unmatched. The V gene's germline CDR1 is LNHNV and CDR2 YYDKDF (reference sequence). This sample was taken from a study of cytomegalovirus exposure and HLA in healthy donors. Overall study findings and caveats: The likely explanation for a cluster of highly shared sequence variants was sequencing artifact. In vitro testing confirmed a few CMV-associated chains as specific for CMV antigens. The listing of 160 or so TCR beta chains classed them as cytomegalovirus-associated.

Sample: PBMCs. The chain has TRBV15 and TRBJ1-5, with 9 nucleotides matching TRBD1. This sequence originates from a girl aged 2 to 10 in good health and CMV-seronegative. CDR3 nucleotides: TGTGCCACCAGCTCAGGGACAGGGAGATTGGGCAATCAGCCCCAGCATTTT. Its protein is CATSSGTGRLGNQPQHF. The full variable domain, with the rest looked up from reference TRBV15 and TRBJ1-5, is DAMVIQNPRYQVTQFGKPVTLSCSQTLNHNVMYWYQQKSSQAPKLLFHYYDKDFNNEADTPDNFQSRRPNTSFCFLDIRSPGLGDTAMYLCATSSGTGRLGNQPQHFGDGTRLSIL.